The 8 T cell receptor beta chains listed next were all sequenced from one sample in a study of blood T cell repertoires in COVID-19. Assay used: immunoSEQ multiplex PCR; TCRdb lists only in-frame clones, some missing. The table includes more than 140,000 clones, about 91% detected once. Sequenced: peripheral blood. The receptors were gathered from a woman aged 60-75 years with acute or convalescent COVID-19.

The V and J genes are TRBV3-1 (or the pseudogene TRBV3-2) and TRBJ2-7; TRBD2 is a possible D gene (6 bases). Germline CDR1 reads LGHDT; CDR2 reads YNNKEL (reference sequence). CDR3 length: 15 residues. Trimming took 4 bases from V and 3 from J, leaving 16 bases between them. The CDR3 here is CASSLPGLTFYEQYF. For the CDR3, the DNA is TGTGCCAGCAGCCTCCCGGGACTTACCTTCTACGAGCAGTACTTC.

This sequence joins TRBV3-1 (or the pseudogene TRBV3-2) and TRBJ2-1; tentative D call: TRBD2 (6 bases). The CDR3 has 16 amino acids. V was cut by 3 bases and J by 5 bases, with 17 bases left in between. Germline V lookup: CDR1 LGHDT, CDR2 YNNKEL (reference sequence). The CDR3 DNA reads TGTGCCAGCAGCCACACAACGGACTATCCACACAATGAGCAGTTCTTC. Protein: CASSHTTDYPHNEQFF.

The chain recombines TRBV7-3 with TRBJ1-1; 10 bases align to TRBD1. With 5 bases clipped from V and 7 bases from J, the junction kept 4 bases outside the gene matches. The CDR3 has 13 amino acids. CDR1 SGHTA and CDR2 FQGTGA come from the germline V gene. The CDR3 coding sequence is TGTGCCAGCAGCGCGGGACAGGGGCTTGAAGCTTTCTTT. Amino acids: CASSAGQGLEAFF.

CDR3 in amino acids: CASSFPTSGESSYEQYF. The CDR3 nucleotides are TGTGCCAGCAGCTTCCCGACTAGCGGGGAGAGCTCCTACGAGCAGTACTTC. The J gene is TRBJ2-7, the V gene TRBV7-2; 11 bases are shared with TRBD2. The length of the CDR3 is 17 residues. Germline CDR1 reads SGHTA; CDR2 reads FQGNSA. J gave up 0 bases and V 3 bases, and 7 bases lay outside the gene matches. The full variable domain, completed using reference TRBV7-2 and TRBJ2-7, is GAGVSQSPSNKVTEKGKDVELRCDPISGHTALYWYRQSLGQGLEFLIYFQGNSAPDKSGLPSDRFSAERTGGSVSTLTIQRTQQEDSAVYLCASSFPTSGESSYEQYFGPGTRLTVT.

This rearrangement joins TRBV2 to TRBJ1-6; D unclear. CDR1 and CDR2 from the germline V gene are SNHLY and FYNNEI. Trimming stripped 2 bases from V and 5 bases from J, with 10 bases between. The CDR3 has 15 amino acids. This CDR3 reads CASSESLYHNSPLHF. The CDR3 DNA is TGTGCCAGCAGTGAATCCCTCTACCATAATTCACCCCTCCACTTT.

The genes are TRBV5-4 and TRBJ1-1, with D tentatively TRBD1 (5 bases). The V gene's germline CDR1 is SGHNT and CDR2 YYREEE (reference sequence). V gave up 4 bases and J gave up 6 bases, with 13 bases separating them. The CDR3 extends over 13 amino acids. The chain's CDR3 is CASSRGEGSEAFF. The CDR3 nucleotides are TGTGCCAGCAGCCGGGGGGAGGGGTCTGAAGCTTTCTTT.

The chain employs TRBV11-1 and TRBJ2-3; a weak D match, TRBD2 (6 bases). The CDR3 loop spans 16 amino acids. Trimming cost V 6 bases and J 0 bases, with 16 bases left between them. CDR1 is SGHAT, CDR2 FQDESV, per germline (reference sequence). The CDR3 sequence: CASRLAPAGSTDTQYF. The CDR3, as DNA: TGTGCCAGCAGACTAGCCCCAGCAGGCAGCACAGATACGCAGTATTTT.

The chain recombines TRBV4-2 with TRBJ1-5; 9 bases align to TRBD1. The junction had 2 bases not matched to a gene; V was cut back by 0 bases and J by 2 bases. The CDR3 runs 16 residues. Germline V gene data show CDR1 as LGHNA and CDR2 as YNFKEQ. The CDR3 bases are TGTGCCAGCAGCCAAGATCGACAGGGGGGCAATCAGCCCCAGCATTTT. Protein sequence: CASSQDRQGGNQPQHF.